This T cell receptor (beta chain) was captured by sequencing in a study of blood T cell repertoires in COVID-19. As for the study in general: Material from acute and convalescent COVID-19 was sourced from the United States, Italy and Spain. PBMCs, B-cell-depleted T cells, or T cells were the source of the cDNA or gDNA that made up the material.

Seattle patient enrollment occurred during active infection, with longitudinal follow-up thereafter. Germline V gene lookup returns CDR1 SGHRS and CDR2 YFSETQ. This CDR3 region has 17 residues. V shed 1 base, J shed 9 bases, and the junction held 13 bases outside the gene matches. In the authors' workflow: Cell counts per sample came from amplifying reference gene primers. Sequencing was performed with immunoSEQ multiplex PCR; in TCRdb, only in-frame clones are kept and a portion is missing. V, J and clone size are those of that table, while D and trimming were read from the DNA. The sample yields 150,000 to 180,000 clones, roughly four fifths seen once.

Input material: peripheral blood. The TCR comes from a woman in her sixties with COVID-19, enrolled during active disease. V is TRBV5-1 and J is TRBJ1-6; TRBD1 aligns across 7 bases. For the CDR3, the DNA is TGCGCCAGCAGCTTGAGCCGAGGGGGCAGAGGTGGTTCACCCCTCCACTTT. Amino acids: CASSLSRGGRGGSPLHF.